This is a list of T cell receptor beta chains from one sample in a study of blood T cell repertoires in COVID-19. Assay: immunoSEQ multiplex PCR; the TCRdb copy retains only in-frame clones and omits some. Among some 340,000 clones listed, roughly 90% were seen once. Sequenced: PBMCs or T cells enriched from blood (not recorded which). These receptor sequences come from a woman aged 25 to 39 who had been exposed to COVID-19. The CDR3 runs from the conserved cysteine through the conserved F or W. A D gene is named only where the DNA matches it firmly. Size values are once, few and many counts, or a class for expanded clones, and some rows have none.

v_gene	d_gene	j_gene	abundance	CDR3aa	CDR3nt
TRBV4-2	NA	TRBJ1-4	NA	CASSQERPGDLTNEKLFF	TGTGCCAGCAGCCAAGAGCGGCCCGGAGACCTTACTAATGAAAAACTGTTTTTT
TRBV5-1	NA	TRBJ1-6	NA	CASRLNESPLHF	TGCGCCAGCAGACTCAACGAATCACCCCTCCACTTT
TRBV5-1	NA	TRBJ1-2	NA	CASSSGEVGYGYTF	TGCGCCAGCAGCTCAGGGGAAGTTGGCTATGGCTACACCTTC
TRBV6-5	NA	TRBJ1-2	NA	CASTGGYGYTF	TGTGCCAGCACCGGGGGGTATGGCTACACCTTC
TRBV7-9	TRBD1	TRBJ2-7	NA	CASSADRGPYEQYF	TGTGCCAGCAGCGCGGACAGGGGGCCATACGAGCAGTACTTC
TRBV7-2	NA	TRBJ1-1	NA	CASSSFSRLEAFF	TGTGCCAGCAGCTCTTTCTCCCGTCTTGAAGCTTTCTTT
TRBV6-6	TRBD1	TRBJ2-3	once	CASRLTPTGPPDTQYF	TGTGCCAGCAGACTGACCCCGACAGGGCCTCCAGATACGCAGTATTTT
TRBV7-9	TRBD1	TRBJ1-2	NA	CASSSRSGGVDYGYTF	TGTGCCAGCAGCTCCCGATCAGGGGGCGTTGACTATGGCTACACCTTC
TRBV11-2	TRBD1	TRBJ2-1	NA	CASSLGSLDRGTEQFF	TGTGCCAGCAGCTTAGGGTCTTTGGACAGGGGCACTGAGCAGTTCTTC
TRBV6-5	NA	TRBJ1-1	NA	CASSTRGNTEAFF	TGTGCCAGCAGTACCAGAGGGAACACTGAAGCTTTCTTT
TRBV19	TRBD2	TRBJ2-1	NA	CASSIVSGGSNNEQFF	TGTGCCAGTAGTATAGTGAGCGGGGGTTCCAACAATGAGCAGTTCTTC
TRBV5-6	NA	TRBJ2-7	NA	CASSPPGGEQYF	TGTGCCAGCAGCCCACCCGGGGGAGAGCAGTACTTC
TRBV3-1/TRBV3-2	NA	TRBJ2-1	few	CASSHRVSYNEQFF	TGTGCCAGCAGCCACAGGGTTTCCTACAATGAGCAGTTCTTC
TRBV2	TRBD1	TRBJ1-5	NA	CASRREQGRNQPQHF	TGTGCCAGCAGGCGAGAACAGGGGAGGAATCAGCCCCAGCATTTT
TRBV4-3	TRBD1	TRBJ1-2	once	CASSQDVRQGAGYTF	TGCGCCAGCAGCCAAGACGTCAGGCAGGGGGCGGGCTACACCTTC
TRBV24-1	TRBD1	TRBJ2-7	NA	CATSDPEGTGVYEQYF	TGTGCCACCAGTGATCCCGAGGGGACAGGGGTCTACGAGCAGTACTTC
TRBV6-5	NA	TRBJ1-1	NA	CASSRDFINTEAFF	TGTGCCAGCAGTCGAGACTTTATTAACACTGAAGCTTTCTTT
TRBV3-1/TRBV3-2	NA	TRBJ1-2	NA	CASSQAGGGGYTF	TGTGCCAGCAGCCAAGCGGGAGGTGGTGGCTACACCTTC
TRBV5-4	TRBD1	TRBJ1-4	NA	CASSSEEQGGREKLFF	TGTGCCAGCAGCTCCGAAGAACAGGGGGGGCGGGAAAAACTGTTTTTT
TRBV28	NA	TRBJ1-1	NA	CASSLRRQENTEAFF	TGTGCCAGCAGTTTAAGGCGACAGGAGAACACTGAAGCTTTCTTT
TRBV19	NA	TRBJ2-2	NA	CASSTSGVWTGELFF	TGTGCCAGTAGTACTTCAGGGGTATGGACCGGGGAGCTGTTTTTT
TRBV2	TRBD1	TRBJ2-1	NA	CASRTDRALGDEQFF	TGTGCCAGCAGGACTGACAGGGCTCTTGGTGATGAGCAGTTCTTC
TRBV7-9	NA	TRBJ2-5	NA	CASSPITLQGGVETQYF	TGTGCCAGCAGCCCGATCACCCTACAGGGTGGGGTAGAGACCCAGTACTTC
TRBV12-3/TRBV12-4	NA	TRBJ2-7	few	CASSLGGEQYF	TGTGCCAGCAGTCTCGGGGGCGAGCAGTACTTC
TRBV6-5	NA	TRBJ1-4	NA	CASNRGNANEKLFF	TGTGCCAGCAACCGCGGGAATGCAAATGAAAAACTGTTTTTT
TRBV7-8	TRBD1	TRBJ1-5	NA	CASSLGTGTSNQPQHF	TGTGCCAGCAGCTTAGGGACAGGGACGAGCAATCAGCCCCAGCATTTT
TRBV5-1	NA	TRBJ2-7	NA	CASSLFEAGTPSYEQYF	TGCGCCAGCAGCTTGTTTGAGGCCGGGACACCTTCCTACGAGCAGTACTTC
TRBV5-5	TRBD2	TRBJ2-1	NA	CASSPGTSGVEQFF	TGTGCCAGCAGCCCCGGGACTAGCGGGGTTGAGCAGTTCTTC
TRBV9	NA	TRBJ1-2	NA	CASSVEWQGRGYTF	TGTGCCAGCAGCGTAGAATGGCAGGGCCGTGGCTACACCTTC
TRBV5-6	TRBD1	TRBJ2-5	once	CASSFRTGERGETQYF	TGTGCCAGCAGCTTTCGGACAGGGGAGAGGGGGGAGACCCAGTACTTC
TRBV23-1	TRBD2	TRBJ2-5	NA	CASRRGAGGPVETQYF	TGCGCCAGCAGGCGGGGAGCGGGGGGGCCGGTGGAGACCCAGTACTTC
TRBV5-1	NA	TRBJ2-7	NA	CASSNGLLSSYEQYF	TGCGCCAGCAGTAACGGACTATTGAGCTCCTACGAGCAGTACTTC
TRBV19	NA	TRBJ2-7	NA	CASSLGTEPYEQYF	TGTGCCAGTAGTTTGGGGACTGAGCCCTACGAGCAGTACTTC
TRBV6-5	TRBD2	TRBJ2-1	NA	CASSRSGGAYNEQFF	TGTGCCAGCAGCCGAAGCGGGGGTGCCTACAATGAGCAGTTCTTC
TRBV11-1	NA	TRBJ2-1	NA	CASSLGRESEQFF	TGTGCCAGCAGCTTAGGGAGGGAAAGTGAGCAGTTCTTC
TRBV19	NA	TRBJ1-2	NA	CASSDSVYGYTF	TGTGCCAGTAGTGACAGCGTCTATGGCTACACCTTC
TRBV11-2	TRBD1	TRBJ2-2	NA	CASSQGTGRNGELFF	TGTGCCAGCAGCCAAGGGACAGGGCGGAACGGGGAGCTGTTTTTT
TRBV6-2/TRBV6-3	NA	TRBJ1-1	NA	CASSYLGTRGAFF	TGTGCCAGCAGTTATCTCGGGACAAGAGGAGCTTTCTTT
TRBV12-5	TRBD1	TRBJ2-7	NA	CASAAGGPYEQYF	TGTGCTAGTGCCGCAGGGGGCCCCTACGAGCAGTACTTC
TRBV28	NA	TRBJ1-2	NA	CASSEIGQYYGYTF	TGTGCCAGCAGTGAAATTGGACAGTACTATGGCTACACCTTC
TRBV13	TRBD1	TRBJ1-2	NA	CASSQGRRGIYGYTF	TGTGCCAGCAGCCAGGGGCGCAGGGGGATCTATGGCTACACCTTC
TRBV5-4	TRBD2	TRBJ2-5	NA	CATRTSGGAVETQYF	TGTGCCACACGGACTAGCGGGGGGGCGGTAGAGACCCAGTACTTC
TRBV25-1	NA	TRBJ1-3	NA	CASSEFEGISGNTIYF	TGTGCCAGCAGTGAATTTGAGGGAATCTCTGGAAACACCATATATTTT
TRBV30	NA	TRBJ1-3	NA	CAWMVSSGNTIYF	TGTGCCTGGATGGTGAGCTCTGGAAACACCATATATTTT
TRBV2	TRBD1	TRBJ1-2	NA	CASRETGTGGYTF	TGTGCCAGCAGAGAGACCGGGACAGGCGGCTACACCTTC
TRBV5-4	TRBD1	TRBJ2-5	NA	CASSGPGQEETQYF	TGTGCCAGCAGCGGGCCGGGACAGGAAGAGACCCAGTACTTC
TRBV18	NA	TRBJ1-1	NA	CASSPLQGTNTEAFF	TGTGCCAGCTCACCACTGCAGGGGACGAACACTGAAGCTTTCTTT
TRBV13	TRBD2	TRBJ2-5	NA	CASRRRTSRAETQYF	TGTGCCAGCAGGCGCCGGACTAGCCGGGCGGAGACCCAGTACTTC
TRBV9	NA	TRBJ1-3	NA	CASSPQVSGNTIYF	TGTGCCAGCAGCCCTCAGGTCTCTGGAAACACCATATATTTT
TRBV30	TRBD1	TRBJ1-5	NA	CAWSVGQGALDNQPQHF	TGTGCCTGGAGTGTTGGTCAGGGGGCGCTTGACAATCAGCCCCAGCATTTT
TRBV7-9	NA	TRBJ1-5	once	CASSSSGAGNQPQHF	TGTGCCAGCAGCTCCTCAGGGGCCGGGAATCAGCCCCAGCATTTT
TRBV3-1/TRBV3-2	TRBD1	TRBJ1-4	NA	CASSQGTGGEKLFF	TGTGCCAGCAGCCAAGGGACAGGGGGGGAAAAACTGTTTTTT
TRBV24-1	NA	TRBJ1-5	NA	CATSDFHDRSSNQPQHF	TGTGCCACCAGTGATTTCCATGACAGGTCGAGCAATCAGCCCCAGCATTTT
TRBV6-5	TRBD1	TRBJ1-1	NA	CASSYRGQGDAEAFF	TGTGCCAGCAGTTACAGAGGGCAGGGGGACGCTGAAGCTTTCTTT
TRBV5-1	TRBD1	TRBJ2-5	NA	CASYPGQGRQTQYF	TGCGCCAGCTATCCGGGACAGGGACGTCAGACCCAGTACTTC
TRBV19	TRBD1	TRBJ1-1	once	CASTKSLDRATLPINTEAFF	TGTGCCAGTACCAAATCCTTGGACAGGGCAACCCTCCCCATCAACACTGAAGCTTTCTTT
TRBV28	NA	TRBJ1-2	NA	CATRTAYGYTF	TGTGCTACTAGGACGGCCTATGGCTACACCTTC
TRBV2	NA	TRBJ2-1	once	CASSEGPSLGSEQFF	TGTGCCAGCAGTGAAGGACCCTCTCTCGGGTCTGAGCAGTTCTTC
TRBV7-8	TRBD1	TRBJ2-7	NA	CASSLVGTASYEQYF	TGTGCCAGCAGCTTAGTCGGGACAGCCTCCTACGAGCAGTACTTC